Detailed here is one T cell receptor beta chain. The sample is drawn from a study of resident and recirculating memory T cells in vitiligo. About the study: Each patient gave two lesional and two nonlesional epidermal shave biopsies, plus PBMCs.

CDR3 length: 17 residues. V was pared by 0 bases and J by 0 bases, with 16 bases between. CDR1 and CDR2 from the germline V gene are SGHRS and YFSETQ. Sequencing was performed with immunoSEQ multiplex PCR; in TCRdb, only in-frame clones are kept and a portion is missing. The sample contains about 76,000 clones, 90% to 95% of which appear only once. The rearrangement links TRBV5-1 to TRBJ2-7, with D unresolved. The sample was blood. The TCR comes from a male donor with vitiligo. CDR3 region: CASSLGSSRYNSYEQYF. The CDR3 nucleotides are TGCGCCAGCAGCTTGGGGAGTTCTCGATACAACTCCTACGAGCAGTACTTC.